One and the same sample provided the 2 T cell receptor beta chains below, sequenced in a study of cytomegalovirus exposure and HLA in healthy donors. The primer mix had 60 Vbeta and 13 Jbeta primers. TCRdb keeps only in-frame clones here, not all; method: immunoSEQ multiplex PCR. The repertoire holds about 140,000 clones, with around 90% as singletons. Sequencing was performed on PBMCs. All receptors derive from a woman aged 40 to 50 in good health and CMV-seronegative.

In this sample, this clone turned up once. The gene calls are TRBV27 and TRBJ2-2; D not certain. Germline assignment: CDR1 MNHEY and CDR2 SMNVEV (reference sequence). The germline V and J ends were trimmed by 3 bases and 2 bases, with 7 bases remaining between them. This CDR3 is 14 amino acids long. This CDR3 reads CASSFLSNTGELFF. For the CDR3, the DNA is TGTGCCAGCAGTTTTCTGAGTAACACCGGGGAGCTGTTTTTT.

This chain uses TRBV28 with TRBJ2-1; D is possibly TRBD1 (6 bases). CDR1 is MDHEN, CDR2 SYDVKM, per germline. The V end lost 7 bases, the J end lost 3 bases, and 19 bases lay between the germline ends. The CDR3 contains 16 residues. The CDR3, as DNA: TGTGCCAGCATTGGCATACAGGGACGGGGCTACAATGAGCAGTTCTTC. The encoded protein is CASIGIQGRGYNEQFF.